The source of this T cell receptor beta chain is a study of cytomegalovirus exposure and HLA in healthy donors. Overall study results and limits: Earlier analysis found most TCR beta V segments productive about 90% or about 30% of the time. V- and J-gene trimming of TCR beta was linked (in a later analysis) to a missense DCLRE1C variant.

In regard to this clone: Its antigen is undetermined.

The study ran its PCR with 60 Vbeta and 13 Jbeta primers. Libraries were prepared by immunoSEQ multiplex PCR; TCRdb keeps only in-frame clonotypes and omits some of them. This sample has around 170,000 clones; over 70% occur once, and the top ten carry 3% to 4.5%. V lost 5 bases and J 5 bases, leaving 12 bases between the germline ends. The CDR3 consists of 13 residues. The germline CDR1 and CDR2 sequences are SGHAT and FQNNGV. This clonotype was obtained from a man over 45 in good health and CMV-seronegative. The V gene is TRBV11-2, the J gene TRBJ2-5, with D possibly being TRBD2 (5 bases). The material sequenced was PBMCs. CDR3 in amino acids: CASSPPGSETQYF. The CDR3 DNA sequence: TGTGCCAGCAGCCCTCCGGGGTCGGAGACCCAGTACTTC.